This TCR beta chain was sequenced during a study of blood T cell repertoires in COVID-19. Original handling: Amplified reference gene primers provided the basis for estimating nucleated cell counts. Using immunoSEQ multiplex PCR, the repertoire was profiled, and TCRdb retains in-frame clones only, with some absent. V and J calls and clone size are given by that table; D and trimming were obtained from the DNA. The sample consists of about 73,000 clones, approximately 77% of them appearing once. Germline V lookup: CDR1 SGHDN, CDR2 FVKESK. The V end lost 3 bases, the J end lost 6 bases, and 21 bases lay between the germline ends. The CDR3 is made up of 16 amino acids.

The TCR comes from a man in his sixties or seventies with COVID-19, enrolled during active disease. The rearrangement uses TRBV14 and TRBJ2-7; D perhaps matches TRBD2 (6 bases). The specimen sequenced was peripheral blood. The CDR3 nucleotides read TGTGCCAGCAGCCAGGACTGGACGGGTCGGAGGGTCGAGCAGTACTTC. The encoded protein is CASSQDWTGRRVEQYF.